This passage covers 26 T cell receptor beta chains from one sample sequenced in a study of blood T cell repertoires in COVID-19. Produced via immunoSEQ multiplex PCR; TCRdb's table is partial and in-frame only. The data show about 290,000 clones, roughly 89% seen once. The sequenced material came from peripheral blood. The source of these receptors is a woman in her 30s with COVID-19, enrolled during active disease.

This clone was recorded once. Since a much larger clone is just one base distant, this may be a read error. The chain couples TRBV2 to TRBJ1-5; 7 positions agree with TRBD1. The ends lost 6 bases at V and 4 bases at J; junction bases unmatched: 3. The germline V gene has CDR1 SNHLY and CDR2 FYNNEI. The CDR3 runs 13 residues. CDR3 residues: CASSRDRNQPQHF. For the CDR3, the DNA is TGTGCCAGCAGCCGGGACAGAAATCAGCCCCAGCATTTT.

The rearrangement links TRBV2 to TRBJ1-4, with a possible D match to TRBD1 (6 bases). Germline V CDR1 and CDR2: SNHLY, FYNNEI. The CDR3 contains 16 residues. V dropped 1 base and J dropped 8 bases, with 17 bases sitting between them. The CDR3 loop is CASSEVPRDITEKLFF. DNA for the CDR3: TGTGCCAGCAGTGAAGTACCCCGGGACATAACAGAAAAACTGTTTTTT.

The chain recombines TRBV6-5 with TRBJ2-2; D is uncertain. Trimming shortened V by 9 bases and J by 6 bases, and 11 bases separated the two germline ends. Germline V gives CDR1 MNHEY, CDR2 SVGAGI. This CDR3 comprises 12 residues. CDR3 sequence reads: CASKTFPGELFF. The CDR3 nucleotides read TGTGCCAGTAAGACTTTCCCCGGGGAGCTGTTTTTT.

V and J are TRBV6-2 or TRBV6-3 and TRBJ2-4, with TRBD2 as a possible D gene (5 bases). Per germline, CDR1 MNHEY and CDR2 SVGEGT. The CDR3 runs to 12 residues. The V and J ends lost 4 bases and 6 bases respectively, with 7 bases between them. For the CDR3, the DNA is TGTGCCAGCAGTTCTAGCATAAACATTCAGTACTTC. Protein product: CASSSSINIQYF.

The CDR3 DNA reads as TGTGCCAGTAGCGATCCGGGGGAGGCCAAAAACATTCAGTACTTC. This translates into CASSDPGEAKNIQYF. The chain is built from TRBV19 and TRBJ2-4; D might be TRBD2 (6 bases). The CDR3 is 15 amino acids. V lost 6 bases and J 1 base, leaving 13 bases between the germline ends. Germline lookup yields CDR1 LNHDA and CDR2 SQIVND (reference sequence). Full variable domain (rest looked up from reference TRBV19 and TRBJ2-4): DGGITQSPKYLFRKEGQNVTLSCEQNLNHDAMYWYRQDPGQGLRLIYYSQIVNDFQKGDIAEGYSVSREKKESFPLTVTSAQKNPTAFYLCASSDPGEAKNIQYFGAGTRLSVL.

CDR3 DNA sequence: TGTGCCAGCAGTTTCCGATCAGGGTTCTATCAGCCCCAGCATTTT. Protein: CASSFRSGFYQPQHF. The chain links TRBV27 to TRBJ1-5, with a tentative D call TRBD1 (5 bases). There are 15 residues in the CDR3. From germline, CDR1 is MNHEY and CDR2 SMNVEV (reference sequence). The V end was cut by 3 bases, the J end by 5 bases, with 14 bases between.

The J gene is TRBJ2-3, the V gene TRBV5-6; D possibly corresponds to TRBD1 (5 bases). Germline V gene data show CDR1 as SGHDT and CDR2 as YYEEEE. The CDR3 extends over 16 amino acids. V was clipped by 4 bases and J by 4 bases, with 19 bases between them. As DNA, the CDR3 is TGTGCCAGCAGCCCCCTTGGGCAGGGCGGACCAGATACGCAGTATTTT. As protein: CASSPLGQGGPDTQYF.

The chain joins TRBV6-7 to TRBJ2-3; D perhaps matches TRBD2 (5 bases). TRBV6-7 is marked as an open reading frame, function uncertain. V dropped 8 bases and J dropped 4 bases, with 19 bases sitting between them. The CDR3 spans 15 residues. The CDR3 nucleotides read TGTGCCAGCGAAGAGGCTGGAGGTGATTCAGATACGCAGTATTTT. This translates into CASEEAGGDSDTQYF.

The CDR3 DNA reads as TGTGCCAGGGCAAGCCCCGGACAGGGGAGCTATGGCTACACCTTC. Translation: CARASPGQGSYGYTF. This rearrangement joins TRBV19 to TRBJ1-2; 9 nucleotides agree with TRBD1. CDR3 length equals 15 residues. Germline CDR1 LNHDA, CDR2 SQIVND (reference sequence). V dropped 9 bases and J dropped 4; count of bases not matched to a gene: 12. Using reference TRBV19 and TRBJ1-2 for the parts outside the CDR3, the full variable domain is DGGITQSPKYLFRKEGQNVTLSCEQNLNHDAMYWYRQDPGQGLRLIYYSQIVNDFQKGDIAEGYSVSREKKESFPLTVTSAQKNPTAFYLCARASPGQGSYGYTFGSGTRLTVV.

The chain links TRBV10-3 to TRBJ2-2; possible D gene TRBD1, 6 bases. The V gene's germline CDR1 is ENHRY and CDR2 SYGVKD. Deletions cut 3 bases from V and 6 bases from J, with 14 bases between. The CDR3 spans 15 residues. The CDR3 bases are TGTGCCATCAGTGAACACGGACAGATGGCCGGGGAGCTGTTTTTT. Its translation is CAISEHGQMAGELFF.

J is TRBJ2-2 and V is TRBV5-4, with 8 bases identical to TRBD2. The CDR3 consists of 18 residues. Unmatched junction bases numbered 14, after V lost 7 bases and J lost 0 bases. Germline V CDR1 and CDR2: SGHNT, YYREEE (reference sequence). The chain's CDR3 is CASPGGGTTNPNTGELFF. CDR3 DNA: TGTGCCAGCCCCGGGGGGGGGACAACCAATCCGAACACCGGGGAGCTGTTTTTT. The full variable domain, its missing parts supplied by reference TRBV5-4 and TRBJ2-2, is ETGVTQSPTHLIKTRGQQVTLRCSSQSGHNTVSWYQQALGQGPQFIFQYYREEENGRGNFPPRFSGLQFPNYSSELNVNALELDDSALYLCASPGGGTTNPNTGELFFGEGSRLTVL.

The chain employs TRBV7-2 and TRBJ2-3; possibly TRBD2 for D (7 bases). Germline V gives CDR1 SGHTA, CDR2 FQGNSA. Trimming pared 6 bases from V and 6 bases from J, leaving 13 bases between. The CDR3 has 13 residues. The CDR3 nucleotides read TGTGCCAGCAGACCGGGGGGCCAGGATACGCAGTATTTT. Its protein product is CASRPGGQDTQYF.

V and J are TRBV27 and TRBJ1-2; the D gene is possibly TRBD1 (6 bases). Trimming removed 5 bases at V and 0 bases at J, with 13 bases between. The CDR3 contains 15 residues. Germline CDR1 MNHEY, CDR2 SMNVEV (reference sequence). This CDR3 reads CASSPGVPTNYGYTF. As DNA, the CDR3 is TGTGCCAGCAGTCCAGGGGTCCCCACTAACTATGGCTACACCTTC.

The chain uses TRBV2 and TRBJ2-7; 9 bases are a match to TRBD1. V trimming: 9 bases; J trimming: 4 bases; junction bases outside the gene matches: 10. The germline CDR1 and CDR2 sequences are SNHLY and FYNNEI. This CDR3 has 14 amino acids. In DNA form, the CDR3 reads TGTGCCAGGCGAAGGACAGGGGAAGTGTACGAGCAGTACTTC. Its protein product is CARRRTGEVYEQYF. Full variable domain (outside the CDR3, taken from reference TRBV2 and TRBJ2-7): EPEVTQTPSHQVTQMGQEVILRCVPISNHLYFYWYRQILGQKVEFLVSFYNNEISEKSEIFDDQFSVERPDGSNFTLKIRSTKLEDSAMYFCARRRTGEVYEQYFGPGTRLTVT.

This chain uses TRBV3-1 (or the pseudogene TRBV3-2) with TRBJ2-3; 9 bases align to TRBD1. CDR1 and CDR2 (germline): LGHDT, YNNKEL (reference sequence). The CDR3 runs 17 residues. The ends lost 1 base at V and 4 bases at J; junction bases unmatched: 9. In nucleotides, the CDR3 is TGTGCCAGCAGCCAAGTCACGGGACAGGGTTGGTCAGATACGCAGTATTTT. This sequence encodes CASSQVTGQGWSDTQYF.

The gene calls are TRBV10-3 and TRBJ2-3; no clear D. This CDR3 contains 14 residues. Trimming removed 10 bases at V and 0 bases at J, with 14 bases between. Germline CDR1 reads ENHRY; CDR2 reads SYGVKD. This chain's CDR3 is CATRYLLSTDTQYF. DNA for the CDR3: TGTGCCACCCGTTACCTACTAAGCACAGATACGCAGTATTTT.

J is TRBJ1-5 and V is TRBV10-2, with no clear D. From germline, CDR1 is WSHSY and CDR2 SAAADI. CDR3 size: 15 residues. V was clipped by 4 bases and J by 0 bases, with 10 bases between them. Written as DNA, the CDR3 is TGCGCCAGCAGTGGTCAACAGTATAGCAATCAGCCCCAGCATTTT. Protein: CASSGQQYSNQPQHF.

The rearrangement links TRBV14 to TRBJ1-6, with 9 bases identical to TRBD1. The germline V gene encodes CDR1 SGHDN and CDR2 FVKESK. CDR3 size: 16 residues. With 4 bases clipped from V and 6 bases from J, the junction kept 7 bases outside the gene matches. The CDR3 nucleotides are TGTGCCAGCAGCCGCGGCTGGGGACAGGGTAATTCACCCCTCCACTTT. Encoded protein: CASSRGWGQGNSPLHF.

V is TRBV4-2 and J is TRBJ2-1; the match to TRBD2 covers 9 bases. Trimming took 4 bases from V and 6 from J; bases not matched to a gene: 13. The CDR3 has 17 amino acids. Germline-derived CDR1 and CDR2 are LGHNA and YNFKEQ. The CDR3 DNA reads as TGTGCCAGCAGCCTATCGAGGCGGCTAGCGGGGACCAATGAGCAGTTCTTC. It encodes CASSLSRRLAGTNEQFF.

This sequence joins TRBV4-2 and TRBJ1-5, with 8 bases fitting TRBD1. The germline CDR1 and CDR2 sequences are LGHNA and YNFKEQ. Unmatched junction bases numbered 7, after V lost 0 bases and J lost 6 bases. The CDR3 consists of 16 residues. The CDR3 DNA reads as TGTGCCAGCAGCCAAGATTGGGCAGGGGGCGGTCAGCCCCAGCATTTT. Translation: CASSQDWAGGGQPQHF.

V and J are TRBV5-1 and TRBJ1-5; no reliable D call. V was cut by 0 bases and J by 3 bases, with 4 bases left in between. There are 13 residues in the CDR3. Germline CDR1 and CDR2: SGHRS and YFSETQ. DNA for the CDR3: TGCGCCAGCAGCTTGGCCCTCAATCAGCCCCAGCATTTT. Its protein product is CASSLALNQPQHF.

The chain combines TRBV28 with TRBJ1-1, with D possibly being TRBD1 (6 bases). From germline, CDR1 is MDHEN and CDR2 SYDVKM. This CDR3 contains 14 residues. Trimming left V 5 bases short and J 8 bases short, with 18 bases between. The DNA for the CDR3 is TGTGCCAGCAGTCCCCGGGGACACATTGAAGAAGCTTTCTTT. Protein: CASSPRGHIEEAFF.

The V gene is TRBV13, the J gene TRBJ1-1; unclear D gene. Trimming took 5 bases from V and 1 from J, leaving 11 bases between them. Germline V lookup: CDR1 PRHDT, CDR2 FYEKMQ (reference sequence). There are 14 residues in the CDR3. CDR3 protein: CASSPHGRNTEAFF. CDR3 coding DNA: TGTGCCAGCAGCCCCCACGGGAGGAACACTGAAGCTTTCTTT.

The chain carries TRBV5-1 and TRBJ1-1, with 9 bases fitting TRBD1. Germline values: CDR1 SGHRS, CDR2 YFSETQ. Germline trimming cut 3 bases from V and 4 bases from J; bases unmatched to any gene: 4. This CDR3 is built from 14 residues. CDR3 DNA sequence: TGCGCCAGCAGCTCACGACAGGGGGGCACTGAAGCTTTCTTT. This encodes CASSSRQGGTEAFF.

This clone appeared a single time. The genes are TRBV5-6 and TRBJ1-6, with D hard to call. This CDR3 spans 15 amino acids. The germline gives CDR1 SGHDT, CDR2 YYEEEE. With 0 bases removed from V and 9 bases from J, the gap between germline ends came to 13 bases. The CDR3 region has the DNA TGTGCCAGCAGCTTGGGATCTGCGGGAGGTTCACCCCTCCACTTT. Amino acid sequence: CASSLGSAGGSPLHF. The complete variable domain, with remaining parts taken from reference TRBV5-6 and TRBJ1-6, reads DAGVTQSPTHLIKTRGQQVTLRCSPKSGHDTVSWYQQALGQGPQFIFQYYEEEERQRGNFPDRFSGHQFPNYSSELNVNALLLGDSALYLCASSLGSAGGSPLHFGNGTRLTVT.

CDR3 residues: CASRANTEAFF. CDR3 bases: TGCGCCAGCAGGGCGAACACTGAAGCTTTCTTT. The chain carries TRBV4-1 and TRBJ1-1; D not resolved. Germline CDR1 reads MGHRA; CDR2 reads YSYEKL. V lost 6 bases and J 1 base, leaving 3 bases between the germline ends. The CDR3 totals 11 residues.